This passage covers 4 T cell receptor beta chains from one sample sequenced in a study of cytomegalovirus exposure and HLA in healthy donors. The primer mix had 60 Vbeta and 13 Jbeta primers. Sequencing was performed with immunoSEQ multiplex PCR; in TCRdb, only in-frame clones are kept and a portion is missing. Found here are roughly 180,000 clones, less than 85% of them singletons; the top ten hold roughly 1.5%. The specimen was PBMCs. Receptors were obtained from a male donor in good health and CMV-seronegative.

The chain has TRBV9 and TRBJ2-3; 11 nucleotides match TRBD2. Trimming at V came to 4 bases and at J to 1 base, leaving 8 bases not matched to a gene. The CDR3 has 17 residues. The germline CDR1 and CDR2 sequences are SGDLS and YYNGEE. The CDR3 sequence: CASSKLSGGARTDTQYF. The CDR3 nucleotides read TGTGCCAGCAGCAAACTTAGCGGGGGGGCTCGCACAGATACGCAGTATTTT.

The chain carries TRBV11-2 and TRBJ1-2, with a tentative D call TRBD1 (5 bases). V lost 8 bases and J 8 bases, leaving 18 bases between the germline ends. CDR3 size: 13 residues. Germline CDR1 and CDR2: SGHAT and FQNNGV. CDR3 DNA: TGTGCCAGCGCCAGGACAAACTCCCGGGGCTACACCTTC. It specifies CASARTNSRGYTF.

The chain employs TRBV6-6 and TRBJ1-1, with TRBD1 as a possible D gene (5 bases). This CDR3 contains 12 residues. Per the germline V gene, CDR1 is MNHNY and CDR2 is SVGAGI (reference sequence). The ends were cut back, 7 bases at V and 10 bases at J, with 16 bases in the middle. The CDR3, as DNA: TGTGCCAGCACTACCGGGGGGGTGGGAGCTTTCTTT. The encoded protein is CASTTGGVGAFF.

This chain uses TRBV11-2 with TRBJ1-2; D not resolved. V shed 3 bases and J shed 5 bases, with 16 bases lying between them. Germline loops: CDR1 SGHAT, CDR2 FQNNGV. This CDR3 spans 15 amino acids. Written as DNA, the CDR3 is TGTGCCAGCAGCTTTAGTTCACAGTCGGCTTATGGCTACACCTTC. It codes for CASSFSSQSAYGYTF. Full variable domain (remainder filled in from reference TRBV11-2 and TRBJ1-2): EAGVAQSPRYKIIEKRQSVAFWCNPISGHATLYWYQQILGQGPKLLIQFQNNGVVDDSQLPKDRFSAERLKGVDSTLKIQPAKLEDSAVYLCASSFSSQSAYGYTFGSGTRLTVV.